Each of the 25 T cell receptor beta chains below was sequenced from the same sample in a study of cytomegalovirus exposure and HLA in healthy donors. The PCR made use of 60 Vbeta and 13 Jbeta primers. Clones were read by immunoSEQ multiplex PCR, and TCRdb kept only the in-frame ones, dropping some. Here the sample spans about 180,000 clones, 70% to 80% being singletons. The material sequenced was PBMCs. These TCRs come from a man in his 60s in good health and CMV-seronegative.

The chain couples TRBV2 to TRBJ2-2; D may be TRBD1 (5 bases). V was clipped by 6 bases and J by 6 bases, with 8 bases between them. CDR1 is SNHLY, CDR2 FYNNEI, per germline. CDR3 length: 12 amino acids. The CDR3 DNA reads TGTGCCAGCAGACCAGGGCCCGGGGAGCTGTTTTTT. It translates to CASRPGPGELFF.

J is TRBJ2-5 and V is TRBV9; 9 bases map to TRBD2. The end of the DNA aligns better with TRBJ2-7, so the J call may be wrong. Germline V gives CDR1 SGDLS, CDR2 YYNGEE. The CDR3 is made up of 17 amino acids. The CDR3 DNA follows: TGTGCCAGCAGCGTAGGGCCTAGCGGGACTTCAACCTACGAGCAGTACTTC. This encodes CASSVGPSGTSTYEQYF.

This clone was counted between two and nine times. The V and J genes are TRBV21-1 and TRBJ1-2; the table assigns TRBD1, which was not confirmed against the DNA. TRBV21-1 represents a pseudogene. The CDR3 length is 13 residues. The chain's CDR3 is CASARGQLGGYTF. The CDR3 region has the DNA TGTGCCAGCGCCAGGGGACAGTTAGGTGGCTACACCTTC.

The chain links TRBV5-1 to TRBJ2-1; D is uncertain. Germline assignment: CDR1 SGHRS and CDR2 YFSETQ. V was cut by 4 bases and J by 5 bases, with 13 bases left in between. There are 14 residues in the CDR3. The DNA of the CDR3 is TGCGCCAGCAGCCTACTGAGCGTAAACAATGAGCAGTTCTTC. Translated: CASSLLSVNNEQFF. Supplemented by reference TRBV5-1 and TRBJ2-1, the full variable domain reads KAGVTQTPRYLIKTRGQQVTLSCSPISGHRSVSWYQQTPGQGLQFLFEYFSETQRNKGNFPGRFSGRQFSNSRSEMNVSTLELGDSALYLCASSLLSVNNEQFFGPGTRLTVL.

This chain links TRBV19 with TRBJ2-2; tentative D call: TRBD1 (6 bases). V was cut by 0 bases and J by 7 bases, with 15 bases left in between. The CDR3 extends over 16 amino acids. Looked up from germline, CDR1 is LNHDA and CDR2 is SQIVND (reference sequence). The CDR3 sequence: CASSIDTPRGIGELFF. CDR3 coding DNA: TGTGCCAGTAGTATAGATACGCCAAGGGGGATCGGGGAGCTGTTTTTT.

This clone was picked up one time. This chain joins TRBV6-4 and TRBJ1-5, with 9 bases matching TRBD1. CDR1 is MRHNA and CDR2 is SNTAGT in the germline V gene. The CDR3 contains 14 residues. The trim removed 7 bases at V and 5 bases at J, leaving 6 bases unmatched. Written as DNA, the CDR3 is TGTGCCAGCACCCGGGACAGGGAGGATCAGCCCCAGCATTTT. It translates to CASTRDREDQPQHF.

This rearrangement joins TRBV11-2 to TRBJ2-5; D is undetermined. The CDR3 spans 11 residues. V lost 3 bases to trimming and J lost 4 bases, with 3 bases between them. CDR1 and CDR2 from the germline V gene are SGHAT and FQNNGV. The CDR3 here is CASSFGETQYF. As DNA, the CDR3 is TGTGCCAGCAGCTTCGGAGAGACCCAGTACTTC.

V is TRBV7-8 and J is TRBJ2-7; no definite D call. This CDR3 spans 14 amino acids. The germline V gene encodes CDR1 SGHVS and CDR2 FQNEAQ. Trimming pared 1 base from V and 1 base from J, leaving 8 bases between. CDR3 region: CASSLVQVSYEQYF. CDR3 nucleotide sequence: TGTGCCAGCAGCTTAGTGCAGGTTTCCTACGAGCAGTACTTC.

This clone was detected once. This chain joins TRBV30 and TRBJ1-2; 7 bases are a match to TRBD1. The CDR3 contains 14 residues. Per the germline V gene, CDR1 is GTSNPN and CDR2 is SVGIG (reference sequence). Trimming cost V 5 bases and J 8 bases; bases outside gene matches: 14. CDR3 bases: TGTGCCTGGGAGACACAGGGGATGTTGCGCGGCTACACCTTC. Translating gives CAWETQGMLRGYTF.

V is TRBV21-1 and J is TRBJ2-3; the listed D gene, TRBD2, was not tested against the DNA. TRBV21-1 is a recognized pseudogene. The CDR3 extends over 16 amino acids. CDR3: CASLRGLAGPTDTQYF. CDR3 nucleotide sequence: TGTGCCAGCCTCCGAGGGCTAGCGGGACCCACAGATACGCAGTATTTT.

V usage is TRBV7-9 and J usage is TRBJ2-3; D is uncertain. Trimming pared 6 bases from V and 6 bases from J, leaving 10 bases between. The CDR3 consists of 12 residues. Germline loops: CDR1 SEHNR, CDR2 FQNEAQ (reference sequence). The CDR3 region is CASSKSGDTQYF. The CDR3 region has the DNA TGTGCCAGCAGTAAATCCGGGGATACGCAGTATTTT.

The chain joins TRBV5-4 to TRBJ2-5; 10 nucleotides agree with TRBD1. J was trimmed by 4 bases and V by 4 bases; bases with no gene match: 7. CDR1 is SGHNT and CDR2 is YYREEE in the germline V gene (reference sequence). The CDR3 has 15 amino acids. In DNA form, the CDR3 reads TGTGCCAGCAGCCTGACAGGGGGCCTAGCAGAGACCCAGTACTTC. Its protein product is CASSLTGGLAETQYF.

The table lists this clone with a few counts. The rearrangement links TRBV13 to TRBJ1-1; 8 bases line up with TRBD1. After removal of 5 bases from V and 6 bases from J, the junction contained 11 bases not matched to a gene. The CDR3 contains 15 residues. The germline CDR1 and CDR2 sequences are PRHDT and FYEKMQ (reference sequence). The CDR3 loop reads CASSPPLDRAPEAFF. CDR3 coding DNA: TGTGCCAGCAGCCCGCCATTGGACAGGGCCCCTGAAGCTTTCTTT.

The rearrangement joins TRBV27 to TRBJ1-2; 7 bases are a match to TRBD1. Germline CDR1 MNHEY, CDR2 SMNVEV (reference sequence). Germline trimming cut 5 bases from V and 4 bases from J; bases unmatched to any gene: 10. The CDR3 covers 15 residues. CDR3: CASSPRGQASYGYTF. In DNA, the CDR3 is TGTGCCAGCAGTCCACGCGGACAGGCAAGCTATGGCTACACCTTC.

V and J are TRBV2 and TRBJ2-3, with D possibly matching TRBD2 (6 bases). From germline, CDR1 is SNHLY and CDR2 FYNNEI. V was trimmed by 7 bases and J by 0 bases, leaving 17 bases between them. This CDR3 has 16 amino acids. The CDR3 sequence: CASIHIAVPSTDTQYF. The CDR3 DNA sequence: TGTGCCAGCATTCACATAGCGGTCCCGAGCACAGATACGCAGTATTTT.

Here the CDR3 DNA reads TGTGCCAGCAGCCCGGGGACAGGGAACCACGAGCAGTACTTC. Amino acid sequence: CASSPGTGNHEQYF. The chain has TRBV7-9 and TRBJ2-7; 9 nucleotides align to TRBD1. Per the germline V gene, CDR1 is SEHNR and CDR2 is FQNEAQ (reference sequence). With 5 bases clipped from V and 5 bases from J, the junction kept 7 bases outside the gene matches. The length of the CDR3 is 14 residues.

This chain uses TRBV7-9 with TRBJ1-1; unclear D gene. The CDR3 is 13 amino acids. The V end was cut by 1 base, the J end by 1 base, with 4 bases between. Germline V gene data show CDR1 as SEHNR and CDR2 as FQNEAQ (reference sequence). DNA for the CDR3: TGTGCCAGCAGCTTAGAACAGAACACTGAAGCTTTCTTT. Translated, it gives CASSLEQNTEAFF.

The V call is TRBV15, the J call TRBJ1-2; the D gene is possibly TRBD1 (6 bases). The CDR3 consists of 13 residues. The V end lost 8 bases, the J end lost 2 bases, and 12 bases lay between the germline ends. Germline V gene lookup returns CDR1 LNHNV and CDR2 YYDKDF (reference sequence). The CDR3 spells CATQTGWNYGYTF. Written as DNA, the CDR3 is TGTGCCACCCAGACAGGCTGGAACTATGGCTACACCTTC.

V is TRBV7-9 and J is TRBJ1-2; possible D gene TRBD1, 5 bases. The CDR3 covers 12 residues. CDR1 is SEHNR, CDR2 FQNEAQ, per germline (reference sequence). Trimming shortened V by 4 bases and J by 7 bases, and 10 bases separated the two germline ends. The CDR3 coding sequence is TGTGCCAGCAGCTCCCAGGGATTTGGCTACACCTTC. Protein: CASSSQGFGYTF.

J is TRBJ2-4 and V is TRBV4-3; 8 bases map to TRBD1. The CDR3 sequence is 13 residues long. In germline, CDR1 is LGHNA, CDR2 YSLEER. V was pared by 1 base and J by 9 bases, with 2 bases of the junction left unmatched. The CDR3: CASSQVQGGIQYF. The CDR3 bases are TGCGCCAGCAGCCAAGTACAGGGGGGCATTCAGTACTTC.

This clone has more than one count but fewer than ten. The CDR3 loop reads CASSVVGTSAGDEQFF. The CDR3 bases are TGTGCCAGCAGCGTAGTAGGGACTAGCGCCGGGGATGAGCAGTTCTTC. V usage is TRBV9 and J usage is TRBJ2-1, with TRBD2 identical over 10 bases. Germline CDR1 SGDLS, CDR2 YYNGEE. The CDR3 totals 16 residues. The ends lost 0 bases at V and 8 bases at J; junction bases unmatched: 8.

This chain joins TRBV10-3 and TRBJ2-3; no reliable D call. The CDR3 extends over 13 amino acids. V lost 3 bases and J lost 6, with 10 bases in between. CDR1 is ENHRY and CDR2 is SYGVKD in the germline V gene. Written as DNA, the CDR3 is TGTGCCATCAGTGAATCCCAGTTGGATACGCAGTATTTT. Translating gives CAISESQLDTQYF.

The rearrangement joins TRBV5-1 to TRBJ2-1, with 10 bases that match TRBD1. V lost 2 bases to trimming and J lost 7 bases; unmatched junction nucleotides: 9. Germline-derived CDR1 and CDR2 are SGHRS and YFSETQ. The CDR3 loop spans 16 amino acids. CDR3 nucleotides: TGCGCCAGCAGCTTTGCCGGGACAGGGGCAAATAATGAGCAGTTCTTC. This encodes CASSFAGTGANNEQFF.

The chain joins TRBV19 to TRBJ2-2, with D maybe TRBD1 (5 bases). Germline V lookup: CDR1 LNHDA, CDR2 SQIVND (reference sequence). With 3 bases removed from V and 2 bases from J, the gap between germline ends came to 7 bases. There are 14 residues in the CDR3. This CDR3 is CASSMQGNTGELFF. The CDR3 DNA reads TGTGCCAGTAGTATGCAGGGAAACACCGGGGAGCTGTTTTTT.

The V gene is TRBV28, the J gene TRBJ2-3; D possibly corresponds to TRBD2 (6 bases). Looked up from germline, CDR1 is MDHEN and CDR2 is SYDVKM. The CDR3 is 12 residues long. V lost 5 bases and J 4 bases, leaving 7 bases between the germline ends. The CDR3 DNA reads TGTGCCAGCAGTCCGGGGGCAGATACGCAGTATTTT. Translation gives CASSPGADTQYF.